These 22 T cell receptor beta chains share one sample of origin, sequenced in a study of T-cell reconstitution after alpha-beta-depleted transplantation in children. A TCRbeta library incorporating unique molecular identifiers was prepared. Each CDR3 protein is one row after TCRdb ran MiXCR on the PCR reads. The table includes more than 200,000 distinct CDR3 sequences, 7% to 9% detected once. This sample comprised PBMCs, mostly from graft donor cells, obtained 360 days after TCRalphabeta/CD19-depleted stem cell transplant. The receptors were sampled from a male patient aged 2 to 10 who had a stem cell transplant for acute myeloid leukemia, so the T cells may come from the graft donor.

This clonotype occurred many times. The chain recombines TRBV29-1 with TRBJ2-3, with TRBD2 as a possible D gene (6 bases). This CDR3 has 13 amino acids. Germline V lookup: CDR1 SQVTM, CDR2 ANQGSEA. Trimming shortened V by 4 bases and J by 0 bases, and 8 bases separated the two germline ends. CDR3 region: CSVAGTSTDTQYF. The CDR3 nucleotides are TGCAGCGTTGCCGGGACTAGCACAGATACGCAGTATTTT.

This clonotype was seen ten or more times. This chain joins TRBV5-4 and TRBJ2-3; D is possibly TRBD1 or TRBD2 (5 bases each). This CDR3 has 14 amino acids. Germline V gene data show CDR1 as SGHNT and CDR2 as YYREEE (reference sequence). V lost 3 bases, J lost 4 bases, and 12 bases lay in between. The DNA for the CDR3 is TGTGCCAGCAGCTCATGGGGGTCCGCAGATACGCAGTATTTT. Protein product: CASSSWGSADTQYF.

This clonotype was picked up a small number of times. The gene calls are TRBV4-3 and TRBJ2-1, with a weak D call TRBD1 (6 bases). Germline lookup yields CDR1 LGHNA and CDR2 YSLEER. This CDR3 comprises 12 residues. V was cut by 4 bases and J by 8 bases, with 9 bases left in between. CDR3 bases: TGCGCCAGCAGCCTGAACAGGGATGAGCAGTTCTTC. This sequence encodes CASSLNRDEQFF.

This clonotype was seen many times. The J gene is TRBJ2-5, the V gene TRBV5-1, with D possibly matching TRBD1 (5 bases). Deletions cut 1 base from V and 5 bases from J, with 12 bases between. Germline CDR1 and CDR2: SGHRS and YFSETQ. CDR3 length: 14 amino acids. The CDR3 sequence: CASSLNSRDETQYF. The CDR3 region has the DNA TGCGCCAGCAGCTTGAATTCCAGGGATGAGACCCAGTACTTC.

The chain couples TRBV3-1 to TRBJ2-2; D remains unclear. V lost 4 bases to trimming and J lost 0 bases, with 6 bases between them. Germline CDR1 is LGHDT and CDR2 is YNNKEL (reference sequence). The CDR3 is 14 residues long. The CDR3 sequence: CASSLQTNTGELFF. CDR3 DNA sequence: TGTGCCAGCAGCCTACAGACGAACACCGGGGAGCTGTTTTTT. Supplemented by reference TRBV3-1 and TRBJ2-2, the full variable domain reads DTAVSQTPKYLVTQMGNDKSIKCEQNLGHDTMYWYKQDSKKFLKIMFSYNNKELIINETVPNRFSPKSPDKAHLNLHINSLELGDSAVYFCASSLQTNTGELFFGEGSRLTVL.

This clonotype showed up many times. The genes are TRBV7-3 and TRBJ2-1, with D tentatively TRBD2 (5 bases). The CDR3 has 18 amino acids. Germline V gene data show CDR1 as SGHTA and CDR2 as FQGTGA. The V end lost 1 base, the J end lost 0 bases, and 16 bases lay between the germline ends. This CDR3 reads CASSLRNRDYSSYNEQFF. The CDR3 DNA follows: TGTGCCAGCAGCTTAAGGAATCGCGACTATTCCTCCTACAATGAGCAGTTCTTC.

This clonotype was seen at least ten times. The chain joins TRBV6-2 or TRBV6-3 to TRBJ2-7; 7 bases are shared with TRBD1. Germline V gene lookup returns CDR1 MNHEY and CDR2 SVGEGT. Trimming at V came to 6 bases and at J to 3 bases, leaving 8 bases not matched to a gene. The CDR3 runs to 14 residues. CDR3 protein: CASSHGTAGYEQYF. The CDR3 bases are TGTGCCAGCAGCCACGGGACAGCAGGCTACGAGCAGTACTTC.

The chain's CDR3 is CASSSAGRYEQYF. In DNA form, the CDR3 reads TGTGCCAGCAGTTCGGCAGGGCGGTACGAGCAGTACTTC. This chain joins TRBV12-3 or TRBV12-4 and TRBJ2-7, with a tentative D call TRBD1 (5 bases). CDR3 length: 13 residues. V gave up 4 bases and J gave up 4 bases, with 11 bases separating them.

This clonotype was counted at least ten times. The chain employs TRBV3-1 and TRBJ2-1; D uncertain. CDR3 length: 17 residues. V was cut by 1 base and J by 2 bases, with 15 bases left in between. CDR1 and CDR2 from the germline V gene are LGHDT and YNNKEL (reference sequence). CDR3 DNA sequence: TGTGCCAGCAGCCAAGGAGACTTGTCAAGGGCCTACAATGAGCAGTTCTTC. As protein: CASSQGDLSRAYNEQFF.

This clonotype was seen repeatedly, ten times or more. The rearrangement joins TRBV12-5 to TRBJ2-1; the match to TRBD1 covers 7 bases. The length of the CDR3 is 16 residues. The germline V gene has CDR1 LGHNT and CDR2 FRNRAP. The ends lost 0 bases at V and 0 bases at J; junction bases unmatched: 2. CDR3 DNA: TGTGCTAGTGGTTTGGTCACAGGGGACTCCTACAATGAGCAGTTCTTC. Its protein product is CASGLVTGDSYNEQFF. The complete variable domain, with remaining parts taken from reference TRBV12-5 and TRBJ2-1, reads DARVTQTPRHKVTEMGQEVTMRCQPILGHNTVFWYRQTMMQGLELLAYFRNRAPLDDSGMPKDRFSAEMPDATLATLKIQPSEPRDSAVYFCASGLVTGDSYNEQFFGPGTRLTVL.

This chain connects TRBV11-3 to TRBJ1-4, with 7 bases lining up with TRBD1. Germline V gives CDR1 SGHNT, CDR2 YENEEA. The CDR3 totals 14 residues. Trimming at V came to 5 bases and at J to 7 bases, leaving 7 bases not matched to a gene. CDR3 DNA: TGTGCCAGCAGCCCCGACAGGGATCCTGAAAAACTGTTTTTT. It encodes CASSPDRDPEKLFF. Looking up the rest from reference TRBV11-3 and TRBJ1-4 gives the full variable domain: EAGVVQSPRYKIIEKKQPVAFWCNPISGHNTLYWYLQNLGQGPELLIRYENEEAVDDSQLPKDRFSAERLKGVDSTLKIQPAELGDSAVYLCASSPDRDPEKLFFGSGTQLSVL.

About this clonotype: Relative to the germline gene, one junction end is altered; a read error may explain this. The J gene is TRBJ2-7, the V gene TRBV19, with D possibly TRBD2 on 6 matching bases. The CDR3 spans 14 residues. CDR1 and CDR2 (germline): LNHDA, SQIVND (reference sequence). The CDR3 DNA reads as TGTGCCAGTAGTAGGAGGCATCGGACGGGGGAGCAGTGCTTC. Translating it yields CASSRRHRTGEQCF.

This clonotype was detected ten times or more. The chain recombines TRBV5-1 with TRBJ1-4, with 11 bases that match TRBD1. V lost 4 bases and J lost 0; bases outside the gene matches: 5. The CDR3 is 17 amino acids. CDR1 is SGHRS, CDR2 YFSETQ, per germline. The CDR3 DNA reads TGCGCCAGCAGCAGGACAGGGGGCGCCTCAACTAATGAAAAACTGTTTTTT. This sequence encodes CASSRTGGASTNEKLFF.

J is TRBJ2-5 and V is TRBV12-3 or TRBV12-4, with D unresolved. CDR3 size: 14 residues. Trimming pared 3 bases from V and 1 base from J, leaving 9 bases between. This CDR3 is CASSFVRIQETQYF. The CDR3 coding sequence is TGTGCCAGCAGTTTTGTTAGAATCCAAGAGACCCAGTACTTC.

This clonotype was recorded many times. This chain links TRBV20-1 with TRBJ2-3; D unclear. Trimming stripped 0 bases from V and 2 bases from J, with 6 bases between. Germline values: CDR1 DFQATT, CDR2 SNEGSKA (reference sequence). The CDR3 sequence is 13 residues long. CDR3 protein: CSARDVLTDTQYF. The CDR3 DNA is TGCAGTGCTAGAGATGTACTCACAGATACGCAGTATTTT.

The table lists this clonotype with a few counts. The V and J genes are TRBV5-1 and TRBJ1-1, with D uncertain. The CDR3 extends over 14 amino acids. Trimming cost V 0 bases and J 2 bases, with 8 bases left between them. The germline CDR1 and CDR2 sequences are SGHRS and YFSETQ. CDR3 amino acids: CASSLDLQNTEAFF. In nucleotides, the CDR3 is TGCGCCAGCAGCTTGGATCTGCAAAACACTGAAGCTTTCTTT.

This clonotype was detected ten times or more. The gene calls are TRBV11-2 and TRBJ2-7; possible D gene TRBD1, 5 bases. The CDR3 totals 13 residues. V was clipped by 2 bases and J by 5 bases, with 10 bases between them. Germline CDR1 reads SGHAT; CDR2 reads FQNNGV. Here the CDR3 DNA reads TGTGCCAGCAGCTTAAGGGGCCTTCACGAGCAGTACTTC. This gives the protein CASSLRGLHEQYF.

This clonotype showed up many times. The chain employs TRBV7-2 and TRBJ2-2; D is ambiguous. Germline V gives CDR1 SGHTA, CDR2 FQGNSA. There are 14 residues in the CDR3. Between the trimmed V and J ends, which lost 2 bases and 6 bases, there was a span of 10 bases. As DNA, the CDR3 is TGTGCCAGCAGCTTACAGGTTACTCCCGGGGAGCTGTTTTTT. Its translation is CASSLQVTPGELFF. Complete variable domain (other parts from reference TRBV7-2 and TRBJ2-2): GAGVSQSPSNKVTEKGKDVELRCDPISGHTALYWYRQSLGQGLEFLIYFQGNSAPDKSGLPSDRFSAERTGGSVSTLTIQRTQQEDSAVYLCASSLQVTPGELFFGEGSRLTVL.

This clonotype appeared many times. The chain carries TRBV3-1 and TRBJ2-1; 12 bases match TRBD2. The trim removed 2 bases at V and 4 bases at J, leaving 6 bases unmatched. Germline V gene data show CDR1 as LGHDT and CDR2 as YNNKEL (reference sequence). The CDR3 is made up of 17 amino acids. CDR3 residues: CASSQLAGGANYNEQFF. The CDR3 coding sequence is TGTGCCAGCAGCCAACTAGCGGGGGGGGCGAATTACAATGAGCAGTTCTTC.

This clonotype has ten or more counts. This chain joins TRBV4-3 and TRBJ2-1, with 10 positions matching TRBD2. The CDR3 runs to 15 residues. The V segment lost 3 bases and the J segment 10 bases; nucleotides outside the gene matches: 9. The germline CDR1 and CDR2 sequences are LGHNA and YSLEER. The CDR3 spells CASSHAPYSGREQFF. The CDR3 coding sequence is TGCGCCAGCAGCCATGCCCCTTATAGCGGGAGGGAGCAGTTCTTC.

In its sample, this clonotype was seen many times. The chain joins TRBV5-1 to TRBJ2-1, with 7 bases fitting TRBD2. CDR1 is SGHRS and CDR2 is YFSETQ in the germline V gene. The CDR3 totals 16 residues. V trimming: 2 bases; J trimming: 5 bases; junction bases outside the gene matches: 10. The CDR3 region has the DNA TGCGCCAGCAGCTTTTTCTCGTCTAGCGGAAACAATGAGCAGTTCTTC. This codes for CASSFFSSSGNNEQFF.

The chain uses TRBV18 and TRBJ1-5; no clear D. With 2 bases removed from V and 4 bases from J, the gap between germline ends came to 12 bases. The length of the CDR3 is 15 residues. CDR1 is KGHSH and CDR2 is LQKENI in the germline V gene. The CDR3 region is CASSPEEQRNQPQHF. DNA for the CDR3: TGTGCCAGCTCACCAGAAGAACAGCGGAATCAGCCCCAGCATTTT.